The 5 T cell receptor beta chains below come from one sample, sequenced in a study of siplizumab effects on memory and regulatory T cells. The protocol was immunoSEQ multiplex PCR, while the TCRdb copy is restricted to in-frame clones and leaves out a portion. Of 98,000 or so clones detected, nearly 95% appear once; the ten largest clones hold around 0.62%. Material: Tregs sorted from blood. These receptors were taken from a human donor in good health.

The chain links TRBV5-1 to TRBJ2-2, with D perhaps matching TRBD1 or TRBD2 (5 bases each). V lost 3 bases and J 6 bases, leaving 15 bases between the germline ends. Germline V gene lookup returns CDR1 SGHRS and CDR2 YFSETQ. The CDR3 contains 15 residues. CDR3 sequence: CASSSPGPRAGELFF. The CDR3 DNA reads as TGCGCCAGCAGCTCACCGGGGCCCCGGGCCGGGGAGCTGTTTTTT.

In this sample, this clone turned up once. The rearrangement links TRBV6-1 to TRBJ1-3; 7 nucleotides match TRBD1. CDR3 length: 16 residues. The germline gives CDR1 MNHNS, CDR2 SASEGT. V lost 2 bases, J lost 2 bases, and 6 bases stayed unmatched. CDR3 in DNA: TGTGCCAGCAGTGAAATACTTACAGGGGCTGGAAACACCATATATTTT. Translation gives CASSEILTGAGNTIYF.

This clone was recorded only once. The V and J genes are TRBV27 and TRBJ2-7; 14 bases fit TRBD2. The CDR3 extends over 15 amino acids. The V segment lost 3 bases and the J segment 2 bases; nucleotides outside the gene matches: 0. Germline lookup yields CDR1 MNHEY and CDR2 SMNVEV (reference sequence). The CDR3 bases are TGTGCCAGCAGTTTGACTAGCGGGGGGGCCTACGAGCAGTACTTC. Protein: CASSLTSGGAYEQYF.

The chain joins TRBV7-9 to TRBJ1-3; D is unclear. The V end was cut by 5 bases, the J end by 0 bases, with 11 bases between. The CDR3 totals 15 residues. The germline gives CDR1 SEHNR, CDR2 FQNEAQ (reference sequence). For the CDR3, the DNA is TGTGCCAGCAGCAGCGACGGTTCCTCTGGAAACACCATATATTTT. It codes for CASSSDGSSGNTIYF.

The chain joins TRBV5-6 to TRBJ2-1, with 7 bases matching TRBD1. V shed 4 bases and J 5 bases; nucleotides not matched to a gene: 6. In germline, CDR1 is SGHDT, CDR2 YYEEEE. This CDR3 is built from 14 residues. The CDR3 bases are TGTGCCAGCAGCCTGGTCGACAGGGACAATGAGCAGTTCTTC. It translates to CASSLVDRDNEQFF.